Given below is one TCR beta chain in context. Its antigen is not identified. J gave up 7 bases and V 1 base, and 13 bases lay outside the gene matches. The CDR3 covers 17 residues. The germline V gene encodes CDR1 SGHRS and CDR2 YFSETQ. These data are taken from a study of beta chain features in type 1 diabetes. General study findings and limits: Compared with healthy donors, patients appeared to share more similar naive, central memory and regulatory TCRB repertoires.

TCRB transcripts that were expressed got sequenced, as all of the isolated RNA had been reverse transcribed. The table came from immunoSEQ multiplex PCR; TCRdb's copy has only in-frame clones and leaves some out. The sample shows more than 85,000 clones, approximately 37% of them seen only once. The sample taken for sequencing was stem cell memory CD4+ T cells from blood. The clonotype was recovered from a woman younger than 30 in good health. V usage is TRBV5-1 and J usage is TRBJ1-1; 10 bases align to TRBD1. Here the CDR3 reads CASSLPLRTGGSLEAFF. CDR3 in DNA: TGCGCCAGCAGCTTGCCGTTGCGGACAGGGGGAAGCCTTGAAGCTTTCTTT.